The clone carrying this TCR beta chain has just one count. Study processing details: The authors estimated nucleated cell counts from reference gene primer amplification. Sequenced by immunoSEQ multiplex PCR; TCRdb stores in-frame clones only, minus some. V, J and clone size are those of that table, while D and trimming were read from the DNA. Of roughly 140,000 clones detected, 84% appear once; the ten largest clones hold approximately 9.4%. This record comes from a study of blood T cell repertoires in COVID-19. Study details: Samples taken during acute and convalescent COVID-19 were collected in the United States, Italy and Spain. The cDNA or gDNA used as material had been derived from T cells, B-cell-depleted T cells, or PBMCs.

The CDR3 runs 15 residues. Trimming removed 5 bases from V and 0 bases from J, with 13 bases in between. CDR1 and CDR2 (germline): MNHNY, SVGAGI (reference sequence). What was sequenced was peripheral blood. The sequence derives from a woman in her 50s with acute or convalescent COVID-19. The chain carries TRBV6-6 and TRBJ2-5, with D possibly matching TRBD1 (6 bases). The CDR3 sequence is CASSNDRPDQETQYF. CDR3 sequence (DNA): TGTGCCAGCAGTAACGACAGGCCTGACCAAGAGACCCAGTACTTC.